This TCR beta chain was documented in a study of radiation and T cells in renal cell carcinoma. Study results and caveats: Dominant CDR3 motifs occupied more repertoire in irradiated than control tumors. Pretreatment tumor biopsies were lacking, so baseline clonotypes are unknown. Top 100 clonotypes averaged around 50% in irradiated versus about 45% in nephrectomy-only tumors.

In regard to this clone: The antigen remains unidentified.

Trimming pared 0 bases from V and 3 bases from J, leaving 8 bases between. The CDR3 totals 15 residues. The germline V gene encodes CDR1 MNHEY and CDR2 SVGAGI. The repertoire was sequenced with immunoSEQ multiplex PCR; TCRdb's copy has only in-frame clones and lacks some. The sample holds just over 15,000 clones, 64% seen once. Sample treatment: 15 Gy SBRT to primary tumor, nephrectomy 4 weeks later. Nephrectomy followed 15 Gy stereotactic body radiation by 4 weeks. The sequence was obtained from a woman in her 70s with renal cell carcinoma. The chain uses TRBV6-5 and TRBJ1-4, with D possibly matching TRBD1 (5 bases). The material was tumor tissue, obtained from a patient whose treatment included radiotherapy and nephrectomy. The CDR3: CASSYSGPSNEKLFF. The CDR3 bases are TGTGCCAGCAGTTACTCGGGACCGTCTAATGAAAAACTGTTTTTT.